The next 20 T cell receptor beta chains were all read from a single sample in a study of radiotherapy plus CTLA-4 blockade in lung cancer (dated 2018 in TCRdb). Receptor amplification or capture employed the immunoSEQ multiplex PCR assay. In TCRdb, the immuneACCESS table is reduced to in-frame sequences with V and J assigned. These tables do not hold every clone; where another copy was compared, an unresolved V gene accounts for under half, and the others remain unexplained. This sample comprises some 92,000 clones, around four fifths of them detected only once. About 3.5% of the sample is in the top ten clones. Specimen: peripheral blood, collected from a patient treated with radiotherapy plus ipilimumab. Receptors were obtained from a human donor with non-small cell lung cancer who had a partial response to radiotherapy plus ipilimumab.

The chain recombines TRBV28 with TRBJ1-5; TRBD1 is a possible D gene (6 bases). Germline-derived CDR1 and CDR2 are MDHEN and SYDVKM. V was cut by 4 bases and J by 3 bases, with 10 bases left in between. This CDR3 comprises 14 residues. The CDR3 spells CASSSQGYNQPQHF. The CDR3, as DNA: TGTGCCAGCAGTTCACAGGGCTACAATCAGCCCCAGCATTTT.

The V and J genes are TRBV6-6 and TRBJ2-2; 12 bases align to TRBD2. Germline V lookup: CDR1 MNHNY, CDR2 SVGAGI (reference sequence). The CDR3 is 16 amino acids. Trimming removed 2 bases from V and 7 bases from J; junction bases left unmatched: 5. CDR3 nucleotides: TGTGCCAGCAGTTACGGGCTAGCGGGAGGGGGCGGGGAGCTGTTTTTT. Translation: CASSYGLAGGGGELFF.

The chain carries TRBV2 and TRBJ2-7; no clear D gene. In germline, CDR1 is SNHLY, CDR2 FYNNEI. Trimming took off 2 bases at V and 6 bases at J, with 8 bases between the two ends. The length of the CDR3 is 12 residues. The CDR3 sequence: CASSELPGEQYF. CDR3 coding DNA: TGTGCCAGCAGTGAACTCCCCGGCGAGCAGTACTTC.

This sequence joins TRBV10-1 and TRBJ2-5; D may be TRBD1 (5 bases). V lost 4 bases and J 1 base, leaving 13 bases between the germline ends. From germline, CDR1 is WNHNN and CDR2 SYGVQD (reference sequence). The CDR3 consists of 15 residues. DNA for the CDR3: TGCGCCAGCAGTGCCTACCAGGGAAGCCAAGAGACCCAGTACTTC. Translation: CASSAYQGSQETQYF.

On this clone: This specimen includes other DNA sequences encoding the same CDR3. This chain uses TRBV5-1 with TRBJ1-4, with 8 bases matching TRBD1. The CDR3 length is 14 residues. Germline CDR1 and CDR2: SGHRS and YFSETQ. Losses at the gene ends were 0 bases for V and 5 bases for J; bases not matched to a gene: 0. The CDR3 is CASSLGQGNEKLFF. CDR3 sequence (DNA): TGCGCCAGCAGCTTGGGACAGGGGAATGAAAAACTGTTTTTT.

This clone was observed once. The chain recombines TRBV11-2 with TRBJ1-1; possible D gene TRBD1, 5 bases. Germline lookup yields CDR1 SGHAT and CDR2 FQNNGV. CDR3 length: 16 amino acids. V lost 1 base and J lost 6, with 18 bases in between. The chain's CDR3 is CASSLAHMTDWPEAFF. CDR3 coding DNA: TGTGCCAGCAGCTTAGCGCACATGACAGACTGGCCTGAAGCTTTCTTT.

The V and J genes are TRBV2 and TRBJ1-4; possible D gene TRBD1, 6 bases. The germline CDR1 and CDR2 sequences are SNHLY and FYNNEI. Between the trimmed V and J ends, which lost 6 bases and 2 bases, there was a span of 13 bases. The CDR3 has 15 residues. This CDR3 reads CASSLQGVTNEKLFF. The CDR3 nucleotides read TGTGCCAGCAGCCTACAGGGTGTGACTAATGAAAAACTGTTTTTT.

The V gene is TRBV2, the J gene TRBJ2-2; 8 positions agree with TRBD2. CDR3 length equals 14 residues. From germline, CDR1 is SNHLY and CDR2 FYNNEI. Trimming at V came to 1 base and at J to 10 bases, leaving 5 bases not matched to a gene. As DNA, the CDR3 is TGTGCCAGCAGTGAAGAAGCGGGAGCGTTGGAGCTGTTTTTT. Its translation is CASSEEAGALELFF.

This chain connects TRBV5-1 to TRBJ1-3; tentative D call: TRBD1 (6 bases). The CDR3 length is 15 residues. The germline V gene encodes CDR1 SGHRS and CDR2 YFSETQ. The V and J ends lost 4 bases and 4 bases respectively, with 15 bases between them. The DNA for the CDR3 is TGCGCCAGCAGCCCTATTGGGGGCGCCGGAAACACCATATATTTT. This codes for CASSPIGGAGNTIYF.

This CDR3 is CASSVSTSGAYNEQFF. In DNA form, the CDR3 reads TGTGCCAGCAGCGTATCAACTAGCGGGGCTTACAATGAGCAGTTCTTC. The gene calls are TRBV9 and TRBJ2-1; 10 bases line up with TRBD2. In germline, CDR1 is SGDLS, CDR2 YYNGEE. The CDR3 extends over 16 amino acids. The V segment lost 1 base and the J segment 4 bases; nucleotides outside the gene matches: 5.

This sequence joins TRBV6-5 and TRBJ1-2; D remains unclear. CDR3 length: 13 residues. V lost 8 bases, J lost 4 bases, and 14 bases lay in between. The germline gives CDR1 MNHEY, CDR2 SVGAGI. The CDR3 sequence: CASSPTLAYGYTF. CDR3 in DNA: TGTGCCAGCTCTCCGACATTGGCCTATGGCTACACCTTC.

The rearrangement links TRBV28 to TRBJ2-1, with TRBD2 matching over 10 bases. The CDR3 contains 16 residues. V trimming: 6 bases; J trimming: 3 bases; junction bases outside the gene matches: 8. Germline loops: CDR1 MDHEN, CDR2 SYDVKM. CDR3: CASRPSTSGIYNEQFF. CDR3 coding DNA: TGTGCCAGCAGACCTAGTACTAGCGGGATCTACAATGAGCAGTTCTTC.

This clone has more than one count but fewer than ten. The genes are TRBV19 and TRBJ2-2; tentative D call: TRBD2 (6 bases). CDR1 LNHDA and CDR2 SQIVND come from the germline V gene (reference sequence). Trimming took 1 base from V and 4 from J, leaving 10 bases between them. CDR3 length: 15 residues. The chain's CDR3 is CASSIVGSGTGELFF. In nucleotides, the CDR3 is TGTGCCAGTAGTATAGTCGGGAGTGGCACCGGGGAGCTGTTTTTT.

The chain carries TRBV7-8 and TRBJ2-2, with no clear D. The CDR3 contains 14 residues. With 3 bases removed from V and 5 bases from J, the gap between germline ends came to 10 bases. Germline CDR1 and CDR2: SGHVS and FQNEAQ. The chain's CDR3 is CASSFQALTGELFF. CDR3 bases: TGTGCCAGCAGCTTTCAGGCGTTAACCGGGGAGCTGTTTTTT.

This chain joins TRBV27 and TRBJ1-1; D unresolved. CDR3 length: 16 residues. Germline V lookup: CDR1 MNHEY, CDR2 SMNVEV (reference sequence). V shed 5 bases and J shed 0 bases, with 16 bases lying between them. The CDR3 reads CASSPLGSFLNTEAFF. The CDR3 region has the DNA TGTGCCAGCAGTCCTCTTGGGAGTTTTTTGAACACTGAAGCTTTCTTT.

This clone was counted a few times. The V gene is TRBV30, the J gene TRBJ1-1; maybe TRBD1 (5 bases). V was shortened by 1 base and J by 4 bases, with 10 bases between the two germline ends. This CDR3 region has 13 residues. The germline V gene has CDR1 GTSNPN and CDR2 SVGIG (reference sequence). CDR3 coding DNA: TGTGCCTGGAGTGAAGGGGATGGCACTGAAGCTTTCTTT. Translating it yields CAWSEGDGTEAFF. Looking up the rest from reference TRBV30 and TRBJ1-1 gives the full variable domain: SQTIHQWPATLVQPVGSPLSLECTVEGTSNPNLYWYRQAAGRGLQLLFYSVGIGQISSEVPQNLSASRPQDRQFILSSKKLLLSDSGFYLCAWSEGDGTEAFFGQGTRLTVV.

J is TRBJ2-1 and V is TRBV5-1; 13 bases agree with TRBD2. The CDR3 runs 15 residues. J lost 5 bases, V lost 4 bases, and 3 bases had no gene match. Germline assignment: CDR1 SGHRS and CDR2 YFSETQ. As DNA, the CDR3 is TGCGCCAGCAGCGTAGGACTAGCGGGAGACAATGAGCAGTTCTTC. Its translation is CASSVGLAGDNEQFF.

The chain links TRBV5-1 to TRBJ2-3; D might be TRBD1 (5 bases). Trimming removed 1 base at V and 0 bases at J, with 15 bases between. CDR1 and CDR2 (germline): SGHRS, YFSETQ. The CDR3 length is 17 residues. This CDR3 reads CASSLMGQDPSTDTQYF. The CDR3 coding sequence is TGCGCCAGCAGCTTGATGGGGCAGGACCCTAGCACAGATACGCAGTATTTT. The full variable domain, rest sourced from reference TRBV5-1 and TRBJ2-3, is KAGVTQTPRYLIKTRGQQVTLSCSPISGHRSVSWYQQTPGQGLQFLFEYFSETQRNKGNFPGRFSGRQFSNSRSEMNVSTLELGDSALYLCASSLMGQDPSTDTQYFGPGTRLTVL.

V usage is TRBV7-2 and J usage is TRBJ2-1; D not certain. The CDR3 extends over 13 amino acids. CDR1 and CDR2 (germline): SGHTA, FQGNSA. The V end was cut by 5 bases, the J end by 1 base, with 6 bases between. CDR3 protein: CASSRVSYNEQFF. The CDR3 coding sequence is TGTGCCAGCAGCCGGGTATCCTACAATGAGCAGTTCTTC.

The chain employs TRBV7-3 and TRBJ2-5; tentative D call: TRBD1 (6 bases). V was trimmed by 5 bases and J by 11 bases, leaving 18 bases between them. The CDR3 covers 13 residues. In germline, CDR1 is SGHTA, CDR2 FQGTGA. The CDR3 region is CASSPKAGVEQYF. The CDR3 DNA reads TGTGCCAGCAGCCCAAAAGCAGGGGTTGAGCAGTACTTC.